This TCR beta chain emerged from a study of blood T cell repertoires in COVID-19. Study background: The analysed material was cDNA or gDNA that came from T cells, B-cell-depleted T cells, or PBMCs.

Per the original methods: Researchers report that nucleated cell counts were estimated from reference gene primer amplification. Here immunoSEQ multiplex PCR was the method, and the copy in TCRdb shows in-frame clones only, minus some. D and trimming come from the DNA, and the V and J calls and clone size come from that table. The sample shows around 60,000 clones, roughly 70% of them seen only once. Trimming took 6 bases from V and 8 from J, leaving 26 bases between them. The germline V gene has CDR1 SNHLY and CDR2 FYNNEI. CDR3 length: 18 residues. This clonotype was obtained from a woman in her fifties or sixties with active or convalescent COVID-19. Sequenced: peripheral blood. J is TRBJ1-6 and V is TRBV2, with D tentatively TRBD1 (5 bases). The CDR3 loop reads CASSHRKGRGGLDSPLHF. The CDR3 DNA reads TGTGCCAGCAGCCATAGAAAGGGGAGGGGTGGGCTAGATTCACCCCTCCACTTT.